This T cell receptor (beta chain) is drawn from a study of blood T cells in healthy people across ages (dated by TCRdb to the mid-2010s). In terms of the full investigation: In model experiments, roughly one uniquely barcoded TCR beta cDNA molecule per two T cells was captured by template switching. The study measured age-related changes in TCR beta repertoire diversity using deep sequencing normalized with unique cDNA molecular identifiers. Four age groups were formed from the donors: young (average roughly 15 years), middle-aged (just under 40), aged (approximately 60) and long-lived (around 82). To avoid experimental bias, donors of different ages were spread randomly across the sequencing lanes. Using the same blood draw, the study looked at two additional independent replicas of 1 million unique cDNA reads for two donors, one aged 18 to 29 and the other aged 80 or older.

A word on this clonotype: The specificity of this receptor is unknown. No quality values exist for individual bases; no much larger clone is one base distant.

To prepare the library, 5' RACE was applied. Sequencing took place on an Illumina HiSeq 2500. A second PCR of about 6 to 12 cycles was performed with a sample-barcoded 5' primer and a J-beta primer mix. A unique molecular identifier was introduced onto each TCR beta cDNA molecule by a template-switch 5' adaptor carrying 12 random nucleotides. Each sample yielded at least 2.5 million CDR3-containing paired-end reads. First-strand cDNA was synthesized from all RNA with the Mint cDNA synthesis kit, primed by a TRBC-specific oligonucleotide. After uracil-DNA glycosylase treatment, a first 18-cycle PCR used universal primers M1SS and BC2_uni_R on all cDNA. On the authors' methods: For normalization, 1 million high-quality reads, each with a distinct molecular identifier, were randomly selected from each sample. Reads sharing molecular identifiers were discarded rather than binned into consensus sequences. MiTCR, run with a Q25 quality threshold and the strictest error-elimination algorithm, handled CDR3 identification, clonotype clustering and error correction. A nonparametric unseen species model with Euler transformation was used to estimate a lower bound on total TCR beta diversity. TCRdb took the public reads, trimmed them with fastp at Q25, ran MiXCR for clone calling and kept in-frame beta chains. Each entry is one CDR3 protein sequence, shown with its most common DNA and genes. The V and J calls and clone size are TCRdb's, not the authors'. This sample lists about 970,000 distinct CDR3 sequences; roughly half were detected once. About a fifth of the sample goes to the ten largest clones.

Systemically healthy Caucasian individuals from Russia, 39 in total and aged about 6 to 95 years, were included as donors. About 9.8 milliliters of peripheral blood were drawn from each donor into EDTA-treated Vacutainer tubes. PBMCs were isolated by Ficoll-Paque density-gradient centrifugation, with at least 6 million obtained per sample. Total RNA was extracted from PBMCs with Trizol reagent, with at least 6 micrograms obtained per sample. For every donor, flow cytometry on a PBMC aliquot measured the percentage of naive CD45RAhigh/CD27high T cells. Sequences ENHRY (CDR1) and SYGVKD (CDR2) are obtained from the germline V gene. V loses 7 bases of germline sequence and J loses 11 bases, and the interval between the two ends is 20 bases. The CDR3 starts with the cysteine, ends with the phenylalanine, and has 13 residues. Solely the CDR3 DNA is kept, with 39 bases framed from the first base. Summary of the overall study and its limitations: The CMV infection status of donors was not known, potentially confounding age-related changes in expanded clonotypes. A strong correlation was found between observed TCR beta diversity and the percentage of naive T cells measured by flow cytometry. Observed TCR beta diversity per million T cells fell roughly linearly with age, and a significant reduction was already apparent by age roughly 40. Compared with the aged group, more naive CD4+ T cells, fewer expanded clones and increased TCR diversity were shown by the long-lived group, suggesting age selection. Estimates of total diversity based on one million sequenced T cells were regarded as lower bounds and as underestimates. Since profiling was done on bulk unsorted PBMCs, naive and antigen-experienced compartments could not be conclusively compared.

The receptor was derived from a woman aged 55-69 years in good health. This sequence uses TRBV10-3 and TRBJ2-5; the D gene is unclear. The sequenced sample consisted of blood. The CDR3 sequence is CAITDLSYNEQYF. The DNA sequence reads TGTGCCATCACCGACCTTTCCTACAATGAGCAGTACTTC.